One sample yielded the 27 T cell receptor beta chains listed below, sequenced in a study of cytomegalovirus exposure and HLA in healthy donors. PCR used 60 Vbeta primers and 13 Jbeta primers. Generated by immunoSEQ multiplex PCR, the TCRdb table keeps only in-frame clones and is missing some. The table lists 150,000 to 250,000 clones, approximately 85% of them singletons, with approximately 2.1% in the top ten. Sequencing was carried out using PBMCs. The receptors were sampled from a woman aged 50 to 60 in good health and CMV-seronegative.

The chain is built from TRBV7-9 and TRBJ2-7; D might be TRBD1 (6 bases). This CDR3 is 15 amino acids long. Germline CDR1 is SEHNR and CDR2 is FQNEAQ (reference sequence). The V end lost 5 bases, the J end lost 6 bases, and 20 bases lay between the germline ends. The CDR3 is CASSNSGAPTSEQYF. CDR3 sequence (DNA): TGTGCCAGCAGCAATTCAGGGGCACCTACGTCCGAGCAGTACTTC.

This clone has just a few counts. The CDR3 DNA follows: TGTGCCAGCAGTTACGACAGGGGAGGTGAAAAACTGTTTTTT. Its translation: CASSYDRGGEKLFF. The gene calls are TRBV6-6 and TRBJ1-4; TRBD1 agrees at 8 bases. J gave up 7 bases and V 2 bases, and 3 bases lay outside the gene matches. There are 14 residues in the CDR3. The V gene's germline CDR1 is MNHNY and CDR2 SVGAGI (reference sequence).

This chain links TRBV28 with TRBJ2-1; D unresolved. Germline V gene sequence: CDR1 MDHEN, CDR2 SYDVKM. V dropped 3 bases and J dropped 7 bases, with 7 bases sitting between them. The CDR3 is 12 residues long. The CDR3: CASSFSGNEQFF. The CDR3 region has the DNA TGTGCCAGCAGTTTCTCCGGGAATGAGCAGTTCTTC.

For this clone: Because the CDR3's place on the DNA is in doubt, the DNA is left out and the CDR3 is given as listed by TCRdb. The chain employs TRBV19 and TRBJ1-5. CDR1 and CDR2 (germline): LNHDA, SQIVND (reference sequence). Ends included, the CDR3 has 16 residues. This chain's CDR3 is CASSPKVWERGQPQHF.

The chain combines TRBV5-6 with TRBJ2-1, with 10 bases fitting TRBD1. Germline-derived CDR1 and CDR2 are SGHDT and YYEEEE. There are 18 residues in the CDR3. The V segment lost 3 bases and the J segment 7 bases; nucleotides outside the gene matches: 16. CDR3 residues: CASSSLHALDRGRNEQFF. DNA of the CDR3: TGTGCCAGCAGCTCGTTGCACGCTTTAGACAGGGGGCGAAATGAGCAGTTCTTC.

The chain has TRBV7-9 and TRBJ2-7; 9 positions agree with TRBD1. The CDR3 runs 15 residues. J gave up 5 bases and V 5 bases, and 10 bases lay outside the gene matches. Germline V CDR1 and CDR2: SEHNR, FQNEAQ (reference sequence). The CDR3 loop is CASSVSGQGFNEQYF. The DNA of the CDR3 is TGTGCCAGCAGCGTTTCCGGACAGGGGTTTAACGAGCAGTACTTC.

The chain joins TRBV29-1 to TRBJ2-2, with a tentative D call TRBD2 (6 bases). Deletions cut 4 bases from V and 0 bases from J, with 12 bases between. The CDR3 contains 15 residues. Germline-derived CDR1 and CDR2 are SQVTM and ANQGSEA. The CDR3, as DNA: TGCAGCGTTGTTGGGGGGTATCCGAACACCGGGGAGCTGTTTTTT. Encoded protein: CSVVGGYPNTGELFF.

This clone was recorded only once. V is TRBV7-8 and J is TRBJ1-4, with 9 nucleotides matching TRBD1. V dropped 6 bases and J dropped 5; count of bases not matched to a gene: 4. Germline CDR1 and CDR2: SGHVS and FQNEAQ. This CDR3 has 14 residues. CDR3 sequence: CASSSGTGNEKLFF. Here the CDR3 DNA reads TGTGCCAGCAGTTCCGGGACAGGGAATGAAAAACTGTTTTTT.

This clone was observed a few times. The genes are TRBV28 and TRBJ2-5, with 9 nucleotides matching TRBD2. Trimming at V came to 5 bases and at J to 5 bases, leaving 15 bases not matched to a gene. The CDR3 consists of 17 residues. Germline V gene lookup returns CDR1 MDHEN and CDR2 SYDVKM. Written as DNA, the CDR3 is TGTGCCAGCAGTCTTTACACAGGGGAAGCGGGAGGTGAGACCCAGTACTTC. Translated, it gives CASSLYTGEAGGETQYF.

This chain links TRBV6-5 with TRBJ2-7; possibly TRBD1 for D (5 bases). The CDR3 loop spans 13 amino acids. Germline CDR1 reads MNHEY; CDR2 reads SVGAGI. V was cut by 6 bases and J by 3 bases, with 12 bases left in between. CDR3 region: CASSRQHLYEQYF. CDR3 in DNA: TGTGCCAGCAGCCGACAGCACCTCTACGAGCAGTACTTC.

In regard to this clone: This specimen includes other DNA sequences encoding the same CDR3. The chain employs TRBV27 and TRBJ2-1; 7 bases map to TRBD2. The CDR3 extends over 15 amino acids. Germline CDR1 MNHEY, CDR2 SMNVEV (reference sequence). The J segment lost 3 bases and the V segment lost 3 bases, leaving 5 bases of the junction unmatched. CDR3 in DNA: TGTGCCAGCAGTTTTAGAGCGGGGAACTACAATGAGCAGTTCTTC. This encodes CASSFRAGNYNEQFF.

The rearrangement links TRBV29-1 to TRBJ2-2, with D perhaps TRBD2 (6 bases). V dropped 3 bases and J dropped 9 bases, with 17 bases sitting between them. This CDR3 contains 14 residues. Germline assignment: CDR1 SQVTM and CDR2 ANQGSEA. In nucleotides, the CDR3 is TGCAGCGTTGAGGATACTAGCCCGGGAAGGGAGCTGTTTTTT. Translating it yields CSVEDTSPGRELFF.

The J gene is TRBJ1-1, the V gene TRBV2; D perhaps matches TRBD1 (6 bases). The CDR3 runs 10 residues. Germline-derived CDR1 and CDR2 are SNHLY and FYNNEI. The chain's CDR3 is CAPGGPEAFF. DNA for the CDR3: TGTGCACCGGGGGGCCCTGAAGCTTTCTTT.

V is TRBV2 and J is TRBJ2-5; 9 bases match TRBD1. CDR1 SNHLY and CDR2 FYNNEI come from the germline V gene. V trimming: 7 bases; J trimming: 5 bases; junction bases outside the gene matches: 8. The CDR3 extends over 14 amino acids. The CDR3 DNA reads TGTGCCAGCAATTTACAGGGGACAGGGGAGACCCAGTACTTC. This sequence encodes CASNLQGTGETQYF.

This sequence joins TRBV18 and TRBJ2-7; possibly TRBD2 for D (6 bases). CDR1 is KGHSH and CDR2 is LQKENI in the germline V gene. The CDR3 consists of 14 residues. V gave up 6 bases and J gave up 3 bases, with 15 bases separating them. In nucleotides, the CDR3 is TGTGCCAGCTCGCTGGGGGACTTTTACTACGAGCAGTACTTC. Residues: CASSLGDFYYEQYF.

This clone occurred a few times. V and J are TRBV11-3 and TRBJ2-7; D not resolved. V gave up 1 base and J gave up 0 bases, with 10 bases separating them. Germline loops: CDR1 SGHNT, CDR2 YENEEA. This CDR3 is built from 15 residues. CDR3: CASSLGRSSSYEQYF. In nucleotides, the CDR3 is TGTGCCAGCAGCTTAGGTCGGTCCTCCTCCTACGAGCAGTACTTC.

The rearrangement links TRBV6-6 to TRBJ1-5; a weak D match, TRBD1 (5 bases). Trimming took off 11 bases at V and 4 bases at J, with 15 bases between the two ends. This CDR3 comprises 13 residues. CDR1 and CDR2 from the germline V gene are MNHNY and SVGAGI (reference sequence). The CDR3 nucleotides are TGTGCCTCCTCCGGACAACTTAATCAGCCCCAGCATTTT. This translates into CASSGQLNQPQHF.

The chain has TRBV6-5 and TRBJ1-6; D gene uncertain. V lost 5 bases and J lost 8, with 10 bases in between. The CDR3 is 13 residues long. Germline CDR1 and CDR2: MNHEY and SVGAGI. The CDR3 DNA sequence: TGTGCCAGCAGTCTGACCCGGGATTCACCCCTCCACTTT. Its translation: CASSLTRDSPLHF.

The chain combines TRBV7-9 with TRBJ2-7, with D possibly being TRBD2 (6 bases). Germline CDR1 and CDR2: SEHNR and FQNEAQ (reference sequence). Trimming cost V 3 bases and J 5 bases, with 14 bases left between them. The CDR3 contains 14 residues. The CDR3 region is CASSLAGRSHEQYF. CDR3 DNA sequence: TGTGCCAGCAGCTTGGCAGGGAGGTCCCACGAGCAGTACTTC. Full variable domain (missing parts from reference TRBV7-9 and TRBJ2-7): DTGVSQNPRHKITKRGQNVTFRCDPISEHNRLYWYRQTLGQGPEFLTYFQNEAQLEKSRLLSDRFSAERPKGSFSTLEIQRTEQGDSAMYLCASSLAGRSHEQYFGPGTRLTVT.

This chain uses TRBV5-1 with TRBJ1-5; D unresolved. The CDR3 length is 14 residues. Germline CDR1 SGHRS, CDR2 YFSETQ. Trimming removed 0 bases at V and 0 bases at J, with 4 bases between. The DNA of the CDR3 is TGCGCCAGCAGCTTGGGACTTAGCAATCAGCCCCAGCATTTT. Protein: CASSLGLSNQPQHF.

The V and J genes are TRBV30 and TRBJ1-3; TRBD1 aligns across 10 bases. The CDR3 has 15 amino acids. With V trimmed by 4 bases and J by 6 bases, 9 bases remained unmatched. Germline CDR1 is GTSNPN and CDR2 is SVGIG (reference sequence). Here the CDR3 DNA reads TGTGCCTGGACACGGACAGGGGGTTCCCCAAACACCATATATTTT. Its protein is CAWTRTGGSPNTIYF.

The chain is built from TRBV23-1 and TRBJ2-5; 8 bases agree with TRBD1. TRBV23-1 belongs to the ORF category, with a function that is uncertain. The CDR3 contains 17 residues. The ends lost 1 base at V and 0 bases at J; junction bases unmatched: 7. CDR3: CASSQLTGQANQETQYF. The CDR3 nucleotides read TGCGCCAGCAGTCAATTAACGGGACAGGCGAACCAAGAGACCCAGTACTTC.

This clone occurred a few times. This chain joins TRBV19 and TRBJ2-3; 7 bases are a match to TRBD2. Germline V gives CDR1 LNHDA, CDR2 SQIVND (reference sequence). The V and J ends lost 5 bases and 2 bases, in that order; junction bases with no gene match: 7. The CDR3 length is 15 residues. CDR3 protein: CASSGLVGATDTQYF. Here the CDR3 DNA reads TGTGCCAGTAGTGGACTAGTAGGTGCCACAGATACGCAGTATTTT. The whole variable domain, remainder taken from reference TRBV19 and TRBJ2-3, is DGGITQSPKYLFRKEGQNVTLSCEQNLNHDAMYWYRQDPGQGLRLIYYSQIVNDFQKGDIAEGYSVSREKKESFPLTVTSAQKNPTAFYLCASSGLVGATDTQYFGPGTRLTVL.

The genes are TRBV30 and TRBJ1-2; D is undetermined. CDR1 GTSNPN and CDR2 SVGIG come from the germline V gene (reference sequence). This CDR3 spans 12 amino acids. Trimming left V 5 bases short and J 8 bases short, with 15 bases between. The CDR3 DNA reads TGTGCCTGGGACCTCGGGGATAGGGGCTACACCTTC. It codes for CAWDLGDRGYTF.

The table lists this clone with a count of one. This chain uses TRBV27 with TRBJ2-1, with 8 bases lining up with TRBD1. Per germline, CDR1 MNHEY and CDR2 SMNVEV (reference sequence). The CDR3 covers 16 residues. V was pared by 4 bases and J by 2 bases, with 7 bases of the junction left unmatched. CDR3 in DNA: TGTGCCAGCAGTTCGACAACAGGGGGGCCCTACAATGAGCAGTTCTTC. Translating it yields CASSSTTGGPYNEQFF.

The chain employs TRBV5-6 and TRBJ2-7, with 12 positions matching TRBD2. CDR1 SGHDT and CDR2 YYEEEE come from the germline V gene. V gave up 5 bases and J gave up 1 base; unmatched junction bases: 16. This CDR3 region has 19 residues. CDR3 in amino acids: CASSYRTSGMGTGSYEQYF. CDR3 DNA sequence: TGTGCCAGCAGTTACCGGACTAGCGGGATGGGAACCGGGTCCTACGAGCAGTACTTC.

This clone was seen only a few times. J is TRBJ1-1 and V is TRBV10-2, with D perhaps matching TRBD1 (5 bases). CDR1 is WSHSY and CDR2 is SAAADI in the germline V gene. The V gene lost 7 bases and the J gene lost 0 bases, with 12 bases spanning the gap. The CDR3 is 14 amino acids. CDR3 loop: CASTQQVLNTEAFF. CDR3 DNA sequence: TGCGCCAGCACCCAACAGGTACTGAACACTGAAGCTTTCTTT.